Included here is one TCR beta chain sequence, with context. Its specificity is unknown. The data stem from a study of shared clonotypes between healthy human individuals. Study as a whole: CD4 naive and CD4 memory each took three plates per donor, while CD8 naive took two and CD8 memory one.

Study results and caveats: Even with large depth, rarefaction showed that sorted-subset sequencing was incomplete. The small donor group covered limited genetic and exposure diversity.

Germline loops: CDR1 MGHRA, CDR2 YSYEKL. V lost 0 bases to trimming and J lost 7 bases; unmatched junction nucleotides: 12. This CDR3 comprises 17 residues. Naive CD8 cells lacked CD45RO and underwent positive selection for CCR7, leaving out terminally differentiated effector memory CD45RA+ cells. The study drew its donors from healthy HIV-negative adults without recent acute infections or vaccinations. Clones were sequenced by immunoSEQ multiplex PCR, and TCRdb holds only the in-frame ones, with some missing. The table records under 2,000,000 clones, about 94% of them present only once. The sequenced sample consisted of naive CD8+ T cells sorted from blood. The chain has TRBV4-1 and TRBJ2-5; 9 bases align to TRBD2. The source of this sequence is a man between 18 and 35 years old in good health. The CDR3 loop is CASSQEDSGGSTGTQYF. The CDR3 nucleotides are TGCGCCAGCAGCCAAGAAGACAGCGGGGGGTCAACTGGGACCCAGTACTTC.